The rows below give T cell receptor beta chains drawn from one sample of a study of T cells in localized non-small cell lung cancer. The repertoire was sequenced with immunoSEQ multiplex PCR; TCRdb's copy has only in-frame clones and lacks some. The sample has 40,000 or so clones, roughly 83% seen once. The starting material was PBMCs, obtained before any cancer treatment. These receptors originate from a woman aged 40 to 75 with stage II squamous cell lung carcinoma. Each CDR3 is given with its conserved first and last residue. The D gene is left open where the match is weak. The size entry is marked missing in some rows and otherwise reads once, few, many or a size class.

cdr3_aa	cdr3_nt	d_call	v_call	j_call	clone_size
CASSTPGHSLYEQYF	TGTGCCAGCAGCACCCCGGGACACTCCCTCTACGAGCAGTACTTC	NA	TRBV7-8	TRBJ2-7	NA
CASSLGPGQGTYEQYF	TGTGCCAGCAGCTTAGGGCCGGGACAGGGTACCTACGAGCAGTACTTC	TRBD1	TRBV11-2	TRBJ2-7	NA
CASSYSGPYEQYF	TGTGCCAGCAGTTACTCCGGGCCCTACGAGCAGTACTTC	NA	TRBV6-6	TRBJ2-7	NA
CASSRGQGNTEAFF	TGCGCCAGCAGCCGGGGACAGGGAAACACTGAAGCTTTCTTT	TRBD1	TRBV5-1	TRBJ1-1	NA
CASSQDVGTPSGEQYF	TGCGCCAGCAGCCAAGATGTAGGGACCCCGAGCGGGGAGCAGTACTTC	NA	TRBV4-3	TRBJ2-7	NA
CASSLARAGGRNIQYF	TGTGCCAGCAGCTTAGCGCGGGCCGGGGGCCGGAACATTCAGTACTTC	NA	TRBV11-1	TRBJ2-4	once
CASSAGTAHRETQYF	TGTGCCAGCAGTGCCGGTACGGCTCATCGGGAGACCCAGTACTTC	NA	TRBV6-1	TRBJ2-5	NA
CASSGQISQPQHF	TGTGCCAGCAGCGGACAGATAAGTCAGCCCCAGCATTTT	NA	TRBV28	TRBJ1-5	NA
CASSVRRMAEAFF	TGTGCCAGCAGTGTGAGGAGAATGGCTGAAGCTTTCTTT	NA	TRBV2	TRBJ1-1	once
CASSLDDRLNQPQHF	TGTGCCAGCAGCCTTGACGACAGGCTAAATCAGCCCCAGCATTTT	NA	TRBV6-1	TRBJ1-5	NA
CASSYSTDNEQFF	TGTGCCAGCAGTTACTCGACGGACAATGAGCAGTTCTTC	NA	TRBV6-5	TRBJ2-1	NA
CASSLGAVAGARGYGYTF	TGTGCCAGCAGTTTAGGGGCAGTTGCGGGGGCGCGGGGCTATGGCTACACCTTC	NA	TRBV28	TRBJ1-2	NA
CASSALEDQPQHF	TGTGCCAGCAGTGCCCTAGAGGATCAGCCCCAGCATTTT	NA	TRBV6-5	TRBJ1-5	few
CASSYGPGGSTDTQYF	TGTGCCAGCAGTTACGGACCGGGGGGGAGCACAGATACGCAGTATTTT	TRBD2	TRBV6-5	TRBJ2-3	NA
CASSESGTMNYGYTF	TGTGCCAGCAGTGAATCAGGGACAATGAACTATGGCTACACCTTC	NA	TRBV25-1	TRBJ1-2	NA
CASSLSGRSTDTQYF	TGCGCCAGCAGCTTAAGCGGGAGGAGCACAGATACGCAGTATTTT	TRBD2	TRBV5-1	TRBJ2-3	NA
CASSRIYSTDTQYF	TGTGCCAGCAGCCGCATCTATAGCACAGATACGCAGTATTTT	NA	TRBV27	TRBJ2-3	NA
CASSSPSGTDEQFF	TGTGCCAGCTCCTCCCCTAGCGGGACAGATGAGCAGTTCTTC	TRBD2	TRBV25-1	TRBJ2-1	NA
CASSEIYEQYF	TGTGCCAGCAGTGAAATTTACGAGCAGTACTTC	NA	TRBV2	TRBJ2-7	NA
CASSLLAGDNEQFF	TGTGCCAGCAGCTTACTAGCGGGAGACAATGAGCAGTTCTTC	TRBD2	TRBV7-9	TRBJ2-1	NA
CASRALEAYNEQFF	TGTGCCAGCAGGGCTTTGGAGGCTTACAATGAGCAGTTCTTC	NA	TRBV27	TRBJ2-1	NA
CASRLSGSNPGELFF	TGTGCCAGCAGGTTATCGGGAAGTAACCCCGGGGAGCTGTTTTTT	NA	TRBV7-9	TRBJ2-2	NA
CASNRGTFSSGANVLTF	TGTGCCAGCAACCGCGGGACATTCAGCTCTGGGGCCAACGTCCTGACTTTC	NA	TRBV2	TRBJ2-6	NA
CASSPGLAGAKETQYF	TGTGCCAGCAGCCCCGGACTAGCGGGCGCTAAAGAGACCCAGTACTTC	TRBD2	TRBV9	TRBJ2-5	NA
CATAVTSGYNEQFF	TGTGCCACAGCAGTAACTAGCGGATACAATGAGCAGTTCTTC	TRBD2	TRBV2	TRBJ2-1	NA
CASSRVGWGSEAFF	TGTGCCAGCAGCCGCGTTGGGTGGGGGTCTGAAGCTTTCTTT	NA	TRBV7-9	TRBJ1-1	NA
CASSMRAGGRYSNQPQHF	TGTGCCAGTAGTATGCGGGCCGGCGGGAGATATAGCAATCAGCCCCAGCATTTT	NA	TRBV19	TRBJ1-5	few
CASSFLSQGTETQYF	TGTGCCAGCAGCTTCTTGTCCCAGGGGACGGAGACCCAGTACTTC	NA	TRBV7-6	TRBJ2-5	NA
CASSTQQGAAKNIQYF	TGTGCCAGCAGTACCCAACAGGGAGCTGCCAAAAACATTCAGTACTTC	NA	TRBV27	TRBJ2-4	NA
CASSEGGTEAFF	TGTGCCAGCAGTGAAGGAGGGACTGAAGCTTTCTTT	NA	TRBV2	TRBJ1-1	NA
CASVGGAYEQYF	TGTGCCAGCGTCGGGGGGGCCTACGAGCAGTACTTC	TRBD2	TRBV2	TRBJ2-7	NA
CASSLGSGDIQYF	TGTGCCAGCAGCTTAGGCTCGGGTGACATTCAGTACTTC	NA	TRBV7-9	TRBJ2-4	NA